The T cell receptor beta chain under discussion was sequenced for a study of control samples from healthy donors and cancer patients (dated by TCRdb to 2018 to 2021). The library was built by means of the immunoSEQ multiplex PCR assay. This is the immuneACCESS table as TCRdb keeps it, with only in-frame sequences that have V and J called. A part of the clones is gone; compared with another copy, unresolved V genes explain less than half, and the rest is unexplained. A total of roughly 140,000 clones appear in this sample, roughly nine tenths of them only once. The ten largest clones add up to about 4.9% of the sample. According to the germline V gene, CDR1 reads KGHDR and CDR2 reads SFDVKD. Trimming removed 7 bases from V and 4 bases from J, leaving 9 bases between the germline ends. The CDR3 goes from the cysteine to the phenylalanine over 13 residues. Of the read, only the CDR3 DNA is kept; its 39 bases are in frame from base 1.

A word on this clone: Its antigen is currently not known. No clone much larger than this one lies a single base away; base qualities are absent.

The source is a man aged 25-45 years in good health. The chain is encoded by TRBV24-1 joined to TRBJ2-2; TRBD2 is possibly the D segment (6 matching bases). The sample comprised blood. The nucleotide sequence reads TGTGCCACCAGGGTAGCGGCCACCGGGGAGCTGTTTTTT. The resulting protein is CATRVAATGELFF.